This entry lists 16 T cell receptor beta chains sequenced from one sample in a study of CD8 T cells in ankylosing spondylitis. TCRdb reprocessed the 5' RACE reads via MiXCR and lists one record per CDR3 protein. The sample contains hundreds of thousands of distinct CDR3 sequences, roughly 26% of which appear only once. Sequencing was done on a sample of blood, either unsorted or a sorted T cell fraction (not recorded which). These receptors were collected from a male donor with ankylosing spondylitis or in good health (not recorded which).

There are a few counts of this clonotype. The chain links TRBV28 to TRBJ1-6, with D unresolved. V lost 3 bases and J lost 9, with 3 bases in between. The CDR3 has 11 amino acids. CDR1 MDHEN and CDR2 SYDVKM come from the germline V gene. CDR3 loop: CASSFASPLHF. CDR3 in DNA: TGTGCCAGCAGTTTTGCTTCACCCCTCCACTTT.

The chain links TRBV28 to TRBJ2-1; 12 nucleotides agree with TRBD2. The germline V gene encodes CDR1 MDHEN and CDR2 SYDVKM. The length of the CDR3 is 13 residues. V was clipped by 9 bases and J by 4 bases; unmatched bases: 1. For the CDR3, the DNA is TGTGCCAGTGGACTAGCGGGATACAATGAGCAGTTCTTC. Its protein product is CASGLAGYNEQFF.

This clonotype occurred many times. The junction departs from the called germline gene at one end, perhaps through a read error. V and J are TRBV2 and TRBJ1-3, with no clear D. CDR1 is SNHLY and CDR2 is FYNNEI in the germline V gene. This CDR3 has 12 residues. The CDR3 region is CASSGHGDTIYF. The CDR3 nucleotides are TGTGCCAGCAGCGGGCATGGAGACACCATATATTTT. The entire variable domain, with the rest obtained from reference TRBV2 and TRBJ1-3, is as follows: EPEVTQTPSHQVTQMGQEVILRCVPISNHLYFYWYRQILGQKVEFLVSFYNNEISEKSEIFDDQFSVERPDGSNFTLKIRSTKLEDSAMYFCASSGHGDTIYFGEGSWLTVV.

This clonotype was counted ten times or more. The V call is TRBV7-3, the J call TRBJ1-2; D is unclear. The ends were cut back, 2 bases at V and 7 bases at J, with 11 bases in the middle. The CDR3 consists of 13 residues. Germline loops: CDR1 SGHTA, CDR2 FQGTGA. The CDR3 region is CASSLGPTAGYTF. The DNA for the CDR3 is TGTGCCAGCAGCTTAGGACCCACCGCTGGCTACACCTTC.

This clonotype was seen many times. Here the CDR3 reads CASSLRAGAVDTQYF. In DNA, the CDR3 is TGTGCCAGCAGTTTAAGGGCGGGAGCGGTGGATACGCAGTATTTT. V is TRBV12-3 or TRBV12-4 and J is TRBJ2-3, with 7 bases fitting TRBD2. This CDR3 has 15 residues. The J segment lost 6 bases and the V segment lost 2 bases, leaving 8 bases of the junction unmatched.

This clonotype occurred once. The rearrangement uses TRBV12-3 or TRBV12-4 and TRBJ1-5; D possibly corresponds to TRBD1 (5 bases). The V end lost 0 bases, the J end lost 6 bases, and 9 bases lay between the germline ends. The CDR3 is 14 residues long. CDR3 residues: CASSLAPGSQPQHF. The DNA of the CDR3 is TGTGCCAGCAGTTTAGCCCCAGGGAGTCAGCCCCAGCATTTT.

This clonotype was recorded many times. The CDR3 protein is CAISEGGTGYEQYF. CDR3 in DNA: TGTGCCATCAGTGAGGGGGGGACAGGCTACGAGCAGTACTTC. V gene TRBV10-3 combines with J gene TRBJ2-7, with 8 bases fitting TRBD1. CDR1 is ENHRY and CDR2 is SYGVKD in the germline V gene. The CDR3 length is 14 residues. V gave up 2 bases and J gave up 3 bases; unmatched junction bases: 3.

V gene TRBV12-3 or TRBV12-4 combines with J gene TRBJ2-6, with D uncertain. This CDR3 is built from 14 residues. V was cut by 4 bases and J by 4 bases, with 8 bases left in between. The CDR3 region is CASSSFPGANVLTF. CDR3 nucleotide sequence: TGTGCCAGCAGTTCATTCCCGGGGGCCAACGTCCTGACTTTC.

The chain employs TRBV6-5 and TRBJ2-3; 8 bases fit TRBD1. Germline values: CDR1 MNHEY, CDR2 SVGAGI. CDR3 length: 14 amino acids. Germline trimming cut 6 bases from V and 5 bases from J; bases unmatched to any gene: 7. The CDR3 DNA follows: TGTGCCAGCAGATCCTCAGGGGGCCTAGATACGCAGTATTTT. Translating gives CASRSSGGLDTQYF.

In this sample, this clonotype turned up many times. The rearrangement uses TRBV7-9 and TRBJ2-1; 12 bases match TRBD2. The CDR3 is 13 amino acids. Germline V gene data show CDR1 as SEHNR and CDR2 as FQNEAQ (reference sequence). The V gene end was trimmed by 6 bases and the J gene end by 8 bases; junction bases not matched to a gene: 2. Written as DNA, the CDR3 is TGTGCCAGCAGACTAGCGGGAGGCGATGAGCAGTTCTTC. It codes for CASRLAGGDEQFF.

Ten or more counts support this clonotype. The chain recombines TRBV5-4 with TRBJ2-6, with D possibly being TRBD2 (5 bases). The V gene lost 2 bases and the J gene lost 0 bases, with 18 bases spanning the gap. Per germline, CDR1 SGHNT and CDR2 YYREEE (reference sequence). The CDR3 covers 19 residues. The chain's CDR3 is CASSFTPQGGGSGANVLTF. In DNA form, the CDR3 reads TGTGCCAGCAGCTTCACCCCCCAAGGCGGAGGCTCTGGGGCCAACGTCCTGACTTTC. Filled out from reference TRBV5-4 and TRBJ2-6, the complete variable domain reads ETGVTQSPTHLIKTRGQQVTLRCSSQSGHNTVSWYQQALGQGPQFIFQYYREEENGRGNFPPRFSGLQFPNYSSELNVNALELDDSALYLCASSFTPQGGGSGANVLTFGAGSRLTVL.

The chain is built from TRBV29-1 and TRBJ1-1; perhaps TRBD1 as D (6 bases). The V end lost 4 bases, the J end lost 0 bases, and 9 bases lay between the germline ends. Germline loops: CDR1 SQVTM, CDR2 ANQGSEA. The CDR3 loop spans 13 amino acids. The CDR3 region is CSVVGQMNTEAFF. The CDR3 DNA reads as TGCAGCGTTGTGGGACAAATGAACACTGAAGCTTTCTTT.

This clonotype was detected only a few times. The chain carries TRBV20-1 and TRBJ1-2; D is unresolved. V dropped 5 bases and J dropped 0 bases, with 10 bases sitting between them. The CDR3 runs to 13 residues. Per germline, CDR1 DFQATT and CDR2 SNEGSKA (reference sequence). CDR3 DNA: TGCAGTGCTGGGTTGGGAGCTAACTATGGCTACACCTTC. Translated: CSAGLGANYGYTF.

The chain employs TRBV30 and TRBJ1-2; no definite D call. With 1 base removed from V and 7 bases from J, the gap between germline ends came to 10 bases. Germline loops: CDR1 GTSNPN, CDR2 SVGIG (reference sequence). CDR3 length equals 12 residues. The CDR3 sequence is CAWSGVGSGYTF. The CDR3 nucleotides read TGTGCCTGGAGTGGGGTAGGGTCTGGCTACACCTTC.

The J gene is TRBJ2-7, the V gene TRBV5-1; no firm D call. Trimming removed 2 bases at V and 1 base at J, with 13 bases between. Germline CDR1 reads SGHRS; CDR2 reads YFSETQ. The CDR3 has 15 residues. The CDR3 nucleotides are TGCGCCAGCAGCTTAACCGGGCCTGCTTCCTACGAGCAGTACTTC. This encodes CASSLTGPASYEQYF.

This clonotype was detected many times. The J gene is TRBJ2-1, the V gene TRBV4-1; TRBD1 matches 9 bases. Trimming cost V 3 bases and J 6 bases; bases outside gene matches: 9. Germline loops: CDR1 MGHRA, CDR2 YSYEKL. This CDR3 has 16 amino acids. This CDR3 is CASSHAGTGPFNEQFF. CDR3 in DNA: TGCGCCAGCAGCCATGCCGGGACAGGGCCATTCAATGAGCAGTTCTTC.